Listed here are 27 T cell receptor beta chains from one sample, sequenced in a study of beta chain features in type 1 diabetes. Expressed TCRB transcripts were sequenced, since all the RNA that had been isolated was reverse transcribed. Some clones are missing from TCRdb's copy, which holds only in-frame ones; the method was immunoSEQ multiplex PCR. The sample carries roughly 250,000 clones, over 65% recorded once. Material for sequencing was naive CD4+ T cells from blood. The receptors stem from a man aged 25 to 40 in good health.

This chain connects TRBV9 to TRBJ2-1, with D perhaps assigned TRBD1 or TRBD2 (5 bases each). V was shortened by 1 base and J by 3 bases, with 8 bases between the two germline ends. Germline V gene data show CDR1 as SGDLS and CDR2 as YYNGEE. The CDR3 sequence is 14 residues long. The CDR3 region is CASSVKGSYNEQFF. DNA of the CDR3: TGTGCCAGCAGCGTAAAGGGGAGCTACAATGAGCAGTTCTTC.

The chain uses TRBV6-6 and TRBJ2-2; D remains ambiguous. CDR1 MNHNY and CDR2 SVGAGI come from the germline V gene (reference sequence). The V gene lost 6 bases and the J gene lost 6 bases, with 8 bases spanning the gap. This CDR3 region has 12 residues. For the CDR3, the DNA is TGTGCCAGCAGACGAGGTGCCGGGGAGCTGTTTTTT. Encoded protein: CASRRGAGELFF.

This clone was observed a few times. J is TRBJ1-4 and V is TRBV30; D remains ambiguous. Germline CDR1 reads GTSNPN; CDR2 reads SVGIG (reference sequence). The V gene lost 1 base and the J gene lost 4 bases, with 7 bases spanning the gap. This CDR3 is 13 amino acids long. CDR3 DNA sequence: TGTGCCTGGAGTGACGGAGTTAATGAAAAACTGTTTTTT. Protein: CAWSDGVNEKLFF.

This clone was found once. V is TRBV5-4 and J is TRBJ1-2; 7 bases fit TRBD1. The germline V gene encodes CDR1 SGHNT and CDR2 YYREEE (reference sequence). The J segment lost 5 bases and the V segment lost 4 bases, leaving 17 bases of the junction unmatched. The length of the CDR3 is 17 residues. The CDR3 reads CASSQNPKTGEAYGYTF. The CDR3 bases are TGTGCCAGCAGCCAGAACCCTAAAACAGGGGAGGCTTATGGCTACACCTTC. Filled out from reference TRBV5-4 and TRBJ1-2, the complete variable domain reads ETGVTQSPTHLIKTRGQQVTLRCSSQSGHNTVSWYQQALGQGPQFIFQYYREEENGRGNFPPRFSGLQFPNYSSELNVNALELDDSALYLCASSQNPKTGEAYGYTFGSGTRLTVV.

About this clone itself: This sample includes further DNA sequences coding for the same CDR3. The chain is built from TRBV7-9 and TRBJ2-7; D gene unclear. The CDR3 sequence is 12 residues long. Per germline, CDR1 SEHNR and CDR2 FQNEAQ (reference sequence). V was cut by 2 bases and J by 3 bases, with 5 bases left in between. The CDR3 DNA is TGTGCCAGCAGCTTAAGTAGCTACGAGCAGTACTTC. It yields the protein CASSLSSYEQYF.

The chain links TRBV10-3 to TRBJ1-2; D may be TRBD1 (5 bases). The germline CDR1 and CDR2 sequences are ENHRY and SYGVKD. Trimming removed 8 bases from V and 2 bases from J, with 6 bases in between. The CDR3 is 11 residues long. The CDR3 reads CAIGDNYGYTF. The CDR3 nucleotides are TGTGCCATCGGGGACAACTATGGCTACACCTTC.

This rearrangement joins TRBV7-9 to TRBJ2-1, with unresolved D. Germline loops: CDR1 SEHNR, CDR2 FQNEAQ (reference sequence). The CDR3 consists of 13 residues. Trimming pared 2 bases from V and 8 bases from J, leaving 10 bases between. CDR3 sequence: CASSLRSWDEQFF. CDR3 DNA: TGTGCCAGCAGCTTAAGGTCTTGGGATGAGCAGTTCTTC.

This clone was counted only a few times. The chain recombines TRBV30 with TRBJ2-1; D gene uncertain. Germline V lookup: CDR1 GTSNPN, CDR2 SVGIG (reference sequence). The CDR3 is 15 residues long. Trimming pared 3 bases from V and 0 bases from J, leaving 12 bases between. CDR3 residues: CAWSPGSPSYNEQFF. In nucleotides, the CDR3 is TGTGCCTGGAGCCCCGGTAGCCCCTCCTACAATGAGCAGTTCTTC.

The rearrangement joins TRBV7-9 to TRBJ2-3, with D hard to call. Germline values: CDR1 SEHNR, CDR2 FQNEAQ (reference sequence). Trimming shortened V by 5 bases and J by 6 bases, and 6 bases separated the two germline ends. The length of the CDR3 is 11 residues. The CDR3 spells CASSPADTQYF. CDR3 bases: TGTGCCAGCAGCCCCGCGGATACGCAGTATTTT. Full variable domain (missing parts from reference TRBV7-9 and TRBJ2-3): DTGVSQNPRHKITKRGQNVTFRCDPISEHNRLYWYRQTLGQGPEFLTYFQNEAQLEKSRLLSDRFSAERPKGSFSTLEIQRTEQGDSAMYLCASSPADTQYFGPGTRLTVL.

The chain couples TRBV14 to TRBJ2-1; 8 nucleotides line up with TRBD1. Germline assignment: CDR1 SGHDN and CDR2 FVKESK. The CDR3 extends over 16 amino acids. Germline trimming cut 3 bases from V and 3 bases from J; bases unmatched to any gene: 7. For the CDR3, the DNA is TGTGCCAGCAGCCATCGGGACAGGACTTTCTACAATGAGCAGTTCTTC. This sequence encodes CASSHRDRTFYNEQFF.

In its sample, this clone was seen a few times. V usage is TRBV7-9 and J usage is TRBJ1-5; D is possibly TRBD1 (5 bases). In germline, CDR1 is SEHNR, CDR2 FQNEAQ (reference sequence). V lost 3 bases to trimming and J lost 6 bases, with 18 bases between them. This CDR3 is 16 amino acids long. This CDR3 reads CASSFSGDGGRQPQHF. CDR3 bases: TGTGCCAGCAGCTTCTCGGGGGACGGCGGTCGTCAGCCCCAGCATTTT.

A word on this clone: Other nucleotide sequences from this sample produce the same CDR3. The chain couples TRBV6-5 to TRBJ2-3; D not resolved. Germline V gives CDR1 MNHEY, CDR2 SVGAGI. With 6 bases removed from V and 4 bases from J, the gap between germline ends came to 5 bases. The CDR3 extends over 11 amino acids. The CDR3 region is CASRRADTQYF. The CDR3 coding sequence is TGTGCCAGCAGGCGAGCAGATACGCAGTATTTT.

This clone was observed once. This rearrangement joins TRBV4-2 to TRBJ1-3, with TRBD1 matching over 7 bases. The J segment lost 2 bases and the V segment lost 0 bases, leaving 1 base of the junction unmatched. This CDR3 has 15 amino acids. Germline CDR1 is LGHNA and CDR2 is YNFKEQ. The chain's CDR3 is CASSQDRGTGNTIYF. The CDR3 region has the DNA TGTGCCAGCAGCCAAGACAGGGGGACTGGAAACACCATATATTTT.

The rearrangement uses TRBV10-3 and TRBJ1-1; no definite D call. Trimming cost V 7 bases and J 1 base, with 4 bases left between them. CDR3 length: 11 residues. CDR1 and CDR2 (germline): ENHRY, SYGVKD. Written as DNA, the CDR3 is TGTGCCATCAAAGAGAACACTGAAGCTTTCTTT. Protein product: CAIKENTEAFF.

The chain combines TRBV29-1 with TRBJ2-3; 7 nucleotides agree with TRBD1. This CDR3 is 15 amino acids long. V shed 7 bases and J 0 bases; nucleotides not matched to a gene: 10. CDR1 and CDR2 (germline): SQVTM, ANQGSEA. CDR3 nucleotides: TGCAGCGCAGTAACGGGACAGACTAGCACAGATACGCAGTATTTT. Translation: CSAVTGQTSTDTQYF.

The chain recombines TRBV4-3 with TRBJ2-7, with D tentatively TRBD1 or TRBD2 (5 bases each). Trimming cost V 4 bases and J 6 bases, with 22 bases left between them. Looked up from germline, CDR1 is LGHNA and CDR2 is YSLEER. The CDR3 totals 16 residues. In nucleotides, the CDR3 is TGCGCCAGCAGCCCAGCCATTGGGACCACGCGCGGCGAGCAGTACTTC. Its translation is CASSPAIGTTRGEQYF.

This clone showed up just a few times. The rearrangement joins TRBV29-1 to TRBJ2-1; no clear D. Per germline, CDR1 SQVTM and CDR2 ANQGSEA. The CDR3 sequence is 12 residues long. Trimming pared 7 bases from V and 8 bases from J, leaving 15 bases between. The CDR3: CSAHSSIDEQFF. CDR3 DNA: TGCAGCGCTCATTCAAGTATAGATGAGCAGTTCTTC.

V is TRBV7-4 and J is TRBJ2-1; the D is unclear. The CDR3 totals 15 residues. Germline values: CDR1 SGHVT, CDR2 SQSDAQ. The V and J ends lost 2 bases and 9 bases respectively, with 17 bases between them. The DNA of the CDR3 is TGTGCCAGCAGCTTACTCTCCGTAAGGCCCGGTGAGCAGTTCTTC. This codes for CASSLLSVRPGEQFF.

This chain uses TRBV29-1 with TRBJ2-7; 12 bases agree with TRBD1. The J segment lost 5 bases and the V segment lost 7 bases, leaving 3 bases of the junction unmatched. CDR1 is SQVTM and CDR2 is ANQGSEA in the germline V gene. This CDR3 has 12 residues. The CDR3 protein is CSGGTGGDEQYF. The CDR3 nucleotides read TGCAGCGGTGGGACAGGGGGCGACGAGCAGTACTTC.

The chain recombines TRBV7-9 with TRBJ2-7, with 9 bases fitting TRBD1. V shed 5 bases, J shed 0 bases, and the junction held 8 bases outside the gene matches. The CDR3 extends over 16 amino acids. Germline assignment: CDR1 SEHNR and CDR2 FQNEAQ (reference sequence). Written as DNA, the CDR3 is TGTGCCAGCAGCGCCGGCGGACAGGGGTTCTCCTACGAGCAGTACTTC. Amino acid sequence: CASSAGGQGFSYEQYF.

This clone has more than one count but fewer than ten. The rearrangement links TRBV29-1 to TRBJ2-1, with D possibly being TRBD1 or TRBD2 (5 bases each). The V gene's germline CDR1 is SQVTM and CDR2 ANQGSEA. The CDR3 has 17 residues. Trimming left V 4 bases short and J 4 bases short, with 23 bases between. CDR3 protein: CSVGGFAGLTKYNEQFF. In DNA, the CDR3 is TGCAGCGTTGGGGGGTTTGCGGGCCTCACAAAATACAATGAGCAGTTCTTC.

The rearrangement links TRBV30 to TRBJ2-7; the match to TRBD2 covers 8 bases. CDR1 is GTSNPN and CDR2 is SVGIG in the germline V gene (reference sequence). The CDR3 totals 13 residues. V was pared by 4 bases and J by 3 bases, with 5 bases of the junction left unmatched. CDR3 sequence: CAWTELAVYEQYF. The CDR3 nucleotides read TGTGCCTGGACCGAACTAGCGGTCTACGAGCAGTACTTC.

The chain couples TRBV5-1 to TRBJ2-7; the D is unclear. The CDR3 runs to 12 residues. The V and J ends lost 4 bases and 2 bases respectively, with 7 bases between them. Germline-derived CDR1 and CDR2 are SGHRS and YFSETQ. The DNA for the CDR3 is TGCGCCAGCAGCCCGGCGGCCTACGAGCAGTACTTC. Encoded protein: CASSPAAYEQYF.

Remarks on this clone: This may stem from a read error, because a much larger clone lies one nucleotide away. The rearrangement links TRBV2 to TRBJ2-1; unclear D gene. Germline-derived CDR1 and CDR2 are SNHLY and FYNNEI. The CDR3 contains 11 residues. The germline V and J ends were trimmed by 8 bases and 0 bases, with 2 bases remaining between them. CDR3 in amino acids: CASCSYNEQFF. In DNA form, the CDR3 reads TGTGCCAGCTGCTCCTACAATGAGCAGTTCTTC.

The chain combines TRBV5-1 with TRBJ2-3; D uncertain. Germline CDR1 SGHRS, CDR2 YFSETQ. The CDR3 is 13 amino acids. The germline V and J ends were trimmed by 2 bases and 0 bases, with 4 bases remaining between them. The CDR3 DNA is TGCGCCAGCAGCTTAGCTAGCACAGATACGCAGTATTTT. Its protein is CASSLASTDTQYF.

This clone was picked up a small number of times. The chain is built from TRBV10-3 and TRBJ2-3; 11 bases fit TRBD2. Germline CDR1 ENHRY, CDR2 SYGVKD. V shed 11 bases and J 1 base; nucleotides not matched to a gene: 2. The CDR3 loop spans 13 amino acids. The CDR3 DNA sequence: TGTGCCGTGACTAGCGGGGGCACAGATACGCAGTATTTT. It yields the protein CAVTSGGTDTQYF.

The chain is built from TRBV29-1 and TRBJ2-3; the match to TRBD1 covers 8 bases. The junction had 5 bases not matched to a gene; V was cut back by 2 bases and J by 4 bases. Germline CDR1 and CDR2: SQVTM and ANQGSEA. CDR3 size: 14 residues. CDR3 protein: CSVERQGRSDTQYF. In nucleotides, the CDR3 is TGCAGCGTTGAACGACAGGGGAGGTCAGATACGCAGTATTTT.